The T cell receptor (beta chain) described here comes from a study of cytomegalovirus exposure and HLA in healthy donors. The PCR used 60 Vbeta and 13 Jbeta primers. Profiling relied on immunoSEQ multiplex PCR, and the TCRdb table lists in-frame clones only, not all of them. The sample lists about 190,000 clones; 73% were seen once. V lost 1 base and J lost 6; bases outside the gene matches: 8. Germline loops: CDR1 LNHDA, CDR2 SQIVND (reference sequence). CDR3 length: 16 amino acids. Of note for this clone: Its matching antigen is unknown.

Findings and caveats of the study: There were several of the most significant clusters that appeared linked to common viral pathogens in a later analysis.

The rearrangement joins TRBV19 to TRBJ1-2; 10 bases are shared with TRBD1. The sequenced sample was PBMCs. This TCR was sampled from a woman in her thirties in good health and CMV-seronegative. CDR3 protein: CASSIGLTGTGDGYTF. The CDR3, as DNA: TGTGCCAGTAGTATAGGATTAACCGGGACAGGGGATGGCTACACCTTC.